The T cell receptor (beta chain) under discussion was sequenced for a study of shared clonotypes between healthy human individuals. Whole-study findings and limits: Donor clonotype sharing was expected to depend on sequencing depth. The generation probabilities recorded for non-shared clonotypes fell below those of clonotypes shared by all four donors.

Details on this clone: The target antigen is unknown.

The CDR3 is 14 residues long. V shed 5 bases, J shed 7 bases, and the junction held 9 bases outside the gene matches. Germline V CDR1 and CDR2: SGHAT, FQNNGV. Assay: immunoSEQ multiplex PCR; the TCRdb copy retains only in-frame clones and omits some. The table shows around 2.1 million clones, with nearly 97% occurring only once. This clonotype was obtained from a man aged 18-30 years in good health. The rearrangement uses TRBV11-2 and TRBJ2-7, with TRBD2 identical over 9 bases. The sequenced material came from naive CD4+ T cells sorted from blood. Documented subset: CD45RA+ positively selected. This CDR3 is CASSNGREGREQYF. CDR3 in DNA: TGTGCCAGCAGCAACGGGCGGGAGGGCCGTGAGCAGTACTTC.